The 28 T cell receptor beta chains given below trace back to one sample, sequenced in a study of graft-versus-host responses after intestinal transplantation. Which antigens these TCRs recognize remains unknown. TCRdb's copy holds only in-frame clones and misses some; the assay was immunoSEQ multiplex PCR. The profile shows 130,000 or so clones, 80% to 95% of them singletons. The sequencing here drew on unstimulated CD4+ T cells sorted from spleen or lymph node cells, taken before intestinal transplant. The source of these receptors is a human donor who received an intestinal transplant.

The V gene is TRBV7-2, the J gene TRBJ2-2; no firm D call. V lost 2 bases and J lost 6, with 4 bases in between. The CDR3 is made up of 12 amino acids. The germline CDR1 and CDR2 sequences are SGHTA and FQGNSA. In nucleotides, the CDR3 is TGTGCCAGCAGCTTAAGCGCCGGGGAGCTGTTTTTT. It is translated as CASSLSAGELFF. The full variable domain, its missing parts supplied by reference TRBV7-2 and TRBJ2-2, is GAGVSQSPSNKVTEKGKDVELRCDPISGHTALYWYRQSLGQGLEFLIYFQGNSAPDKSGLPSDRFSAERTGGSVSTLTIQRTQQEDSAVYLCASSLSAGELFFGEGSRLTVL.

To note about this clone: This same CDR3 is encoded by further DNA sequences in the sample. The chain is built from TRBV6-1 and TRBJ1-2, with TRBD1 identical over 7 bases. The length of the CDR3 is 13 residues. Trimming cost V 6 bases and J 4 bases; bases outside gene matches: 5. Germline-derived CDR1 and CDR2 are MNHNS and SASEGT. The CDR3 DNA follows: TGTGCCAGCAGCTTAGACAGGGCCTATGGCTACACCTTC. Translation: CASSLDRAYGYTF.

This chain uses TRBV29-1 with TRBJ1-1; no firm D call. Looked up from germline, CDR1 is SQVTM and CDR2 is ANQGSEA. With 4 bases removed from V and 5 bases from J, the gap between germline ends came to 20 bases. The CDR3 is made up of 15 amino acids. CDR3 amino acids: CSVGFRRVLRTEAFF. As DNA, the CDR3 is TGCAGCGTTGGGTTCCGGCGGGTACTTAGGACTGAAGCTTTCTTT.

The J gene is TRBJ2-5, the V gene TRBV6-5; 7 positions match TRBD2. The CDR3 spans 13 residues. Germline CDR1 reads MNHEY; CDR2 reads SVGAGI. After removal of 6 bases from V and 7 bases from J, the junction contained 8 bases not matched to a gene. The CDR3 loop reads CASRSFSGGTQYF. The DNA of the CDR3 is TGTGCCAGCAGAAGTTTTTCGGGAGGGACCCAGTACTTC.

The rearrangement links TRBV9 to TRBJ2-5; 10 bases align to TRBD1. The DNA end lines up better with TRBJ2-7; the J call may be wrong. CDR3 length equals 15 residues. Germline CDR1 reads SGDLS; CDR2 reads YYNGEE. CDR3 residues: CASSPRQGAPAEQYF. For the CDR3, the DNA is TGTGCCAGCAGTCCCCGACAGGGGGCCCCAGCCGAGCAGTACTTC.

V is TRBV11-3 and J is TRBJ2-1; 9 positions match TRBD1. V was pared by 2 bases and J by 7 bases, with 12 bases of the junction left unmatched. The CDR3 covers 17 residues. Germline CDR1 SGHNT, CDR2 YENEEA. The CDR3 DNA reads as TGTGCCAGCAGCTTATCGAGGGCCGGGACAGGGATAAATGAGCAGTTCTTC. Protein sequence: CASSLSRAGTGINEQFF.

The chain has TRBV5-1 and TRBJ2-2; D perhaps matches TRBD2 (5 bases). Germline lookup yields CDR1 SGHRS and CDR2 YFSETQ. CDR3 size: 16 residues. The V end lost 2 bases, the J end lost 2 bases, and 13 bases lay between the germline ends. The DNA for the CDR3 is TGCGCCAGCAGCTTTAAACGCGGGTCTAACACCGGGGAGCTGTTTTTT. It is translated as CASSFKRGSNTGELFF.

The V call is TRBV4-1, the J call TRBJ2-2; D is unresolved. Trimming pared 4 bases from V and 7 bases from J, leaving 10 bases between. The CDR3 spans 13 residues. Germline lookup yields CDR1 MGHRA and CDR2 YSYEKL. The CDR3 DNA follows: TGCGCCAGCAGCCTTCGACAAATCGGGGAGCTGTTTTTT. It codes for CASSLRQIGELFF.

This chain joins TRBV18 and TRBJ1-3; D is unclear. Trimming stripped 3 bases from V and 1 base from J, with 13 bases between. Per germline, CDR1 KGHSH and CDR2 LQKENI. The CDR3 is made up of 16 amino acids. The CDR3 DNA follows: TGTGCCAGCTCACCGAACCGGTGGGATTCTGGAAACACCATATATTTT. This gives the protein CASSPNRWDSGNTIYF.

This clone occurred once. The chain couples TRBV18 to TRBJ2-5; 11 bases map to TRBD2. Germline V gene lookup returns CDR1 KGHSH and CDR2 LQKENI. Losses at the gene ends were 5 bases for V and 5 bases for J; bases not matched to a gene: 7. The CDR3 runs to 15 residues. CDR3 protein: CASSTLAGDEETQYF. In DNA, the CDR3 is TGTGCCAGCTCAACACTAGCGGGAGATGAGGAGACCCAGTACTTC.

This chain joins TRBV5-1 and TRBJ2-5, with 9 bases matching TRBD1. Germline CDR1 SGHRS, CDR2 YFSETQ. The V gene end was trimmed by 3 bases and the J gene end by 4 bases; junction bases not matched to a gene: 4. This CDR3 has 14 residues. The CDR3 loop is CASSYETGGETQYF. As DNA, the CDR3 is TGCGCCAGCAGCTACGAGACAGGGGGAGAGACCCAGTACTTC.

This rearrangement joins TRBV15 to TRBJ2-1; D assignment may be TRBD1 or TRBD2 (5 bases each). The CDR3 covers 15 residues. The V end was cut by 1 base, the J end by 2 bases, with 9 bases between. Germline lookup yields CDR1 LNHNV and CDR2 YYDKDF (reference sequence). The CDR3 coding sequence is TGTGCCACCAGCAGAGCCTGGGACCCCTACAATGAGCAGTTCTTC. This sequence encodes CATSRAWDPYNEQFF.

The chain joins TRBV29-1 to TRBJ1-4, with D perhaps TRBD1 (5 bases). The CDR3 is 14 amino acids. Trimming shortened V by 4 bases and J by 4 bases, and 13 bases separated the two germline ends. Germline-derived CDR1 and CDR2 are SQVTM and ANQGSEA. CDR3 residues: CSVAAGGVNEKLFF. The DNA for the CDR3 is TGCAGCGTTGCGGCGGGGGGGGTTAATGAAAAACTGTTTTTT. Together with reference TRBV29-1 and TRBJ1-4, the CDR3 gives the full variable domain: SAVISQKPSRDICQRGTSLTIQCQVDSQVTMMFWYRQQPGQSLTLIATANQGSEATYESGFVIDKFPISRPNLTFSTLTVSNMSPEDSSIYLCSVAAGGVNEKLFFGSGTQLSVL.

The CDR3: CATSRDLWGESTDTQYF. Here the CDR3 DNA reads TGTGCCACCAGCAGAGATCTTTGGGGAGAGAGCACAGATACGCAGTATTTT. This chain links TRBV15 with TRBJ2-3, with D possibly TRBD2 on 5 matching bases. The V gene's germline CDR1 is LNHNV and CDR2 YYDKDF (reference sequence). V was cut by 0 bases and J by 0 bases, with 13 bases left in between. The CDR3 loop spans 17 amino acids.

The genes are TRBV6-4 and TRBJ2-3; D call uncertain. CDR3 length: 14 amino acids. V shed 3 bases and J shed 1 base, with 8 bases lying between them. Germline V CDR1 and CDR2: MRHNA, SNTAGT. The CDR3 sequence is CASSENWGTDTQYF. The CDR3 bases are TGTGCCAGCAGTGAGAACTGGGGCACAGATACGCAGTATTTT.

This sequence joins TRBV7-3 and TRBJ2-3; the D gene is possibly TRBD2 (5 bases). The germline V gene has CDR1 SGHTA and CDR2 FQGTGA. There are 15 residues in the CDR3. V was shortened by 0 bases and J by 5 bases, with 12 bases between the two germline ends. CDR3 DNA sequence: TGTGCCAGCAGCTTAACCGGGTCTGAGGGAGATACGCAGTATTTT. Its protein product is CASSLTGSEGDTQYF.

Concerning this clone itself: One end of the junction fails to match germline, which may point to a read error. This rearrangement joins TRBV11-3 to TRBJ2-7; D ambiguous. The CDR3 covers 13 residues. The germline V gene has CDR1 SGHNT and CDR2 YENEEA. The CDR3 region is CASSLDHSYEQYF. In nucleotides, the CDR3 is TGTGCCAGCAGCCTAGATCACAGCTACGAGCAGTACTTC. Supplemented by reference TRBV11-3 and TRBJ2-7, the full variable domain reads EAGVVQSPRYKIIEKKQPVAFWCNPISGHNTLYWYLQNLGQGPELLIRYENEEAVDDSQLPKDRFSAERLKGVDSTLKIQPAELGDSAVYLCASSLDHSYEQYFGPGTRLTVT.

CDR3 protein: CASSVMGQGDTQYF. CDR3 nucleotide sequence: TGTGCCAGCAGCGTAATGGGACAGGGAGATACGCAGTATTTT. This sequence joins TRBV9 and TRBJ2-3; 9 nucleotides match TRBD1. Per germline, CDR1 SGDLS and CDR2 YYNGEE. Trimming cost V 1 base and J 5 bases; bases outside gene matches: 2. The CDR3 consists of 14 residues.

The chain carries TRBV28 and TRBJ1-2; TRBD1 might be the D (5 bases). Trimming pared 2 bases from V and 6 bases from J, leaving 19 bases between. Germline V gene data show CDR1 as MDHEN and CDR2 as SYDVKM. The CDR3 length is 16 residues. In DNA, the CDR3 is TGTGCCAGCAGTTTAGTAGTGCAGGGTTTGGGGGATGGCTACACCTTC. As protein: CASSLVVQGLGDGYTF.

This rearrangement joins TRBV27 to TRBJ1-2, with 9 positions matching TRBD1. This CDR3 contains 17 residues. The V gene's germline CDR1 is MNHEY and CDR2 SMNVEV (reference sequence). With 6 bases clipped from V and 3 bases from J, the junction kept 14 bases outside the gene matches. This CDR3 reads CASRRLGQGIGHYGYTF. The DNA for the CDR3 is TGTGCCAGCAGGAGGCTGGGACAGGGAATTGGACACTATGGCTACACCTTC.

CDR3 loop: CASSVMTATNYGYTF. DNA for the CDR3: TGTGCCAGCAGCGTGATGACAGCAACTAACTATGGCTACACCTTC. The gene calls are TRBV5-6 and TRBJ1-2; tentatively, D is TRBD1 (5 bases). Trimming stripped 4 bases from V and 0 bases from J, with 13 bases between. CDR3 length equals 15 residues. Germline loops: CDR1 SGHDT, CDR2 YYEEEE.

The chain is built from TRBV27 and TRBJ2-3; weak D call: TRBD2 (5 bases). Germline V gives CDR1 MNHEY, CDR2 SMNVEV (reference sequence). The CDR3 length is 16 residues. The V gene lost 3 bases and the J gene lost 0 bases, with 13 bases spanning the gap. The CDR3: CASSFKSGASTDTQYF. DNA of the CDR3: TGTGCCAGCAGTTTTAAAAGCGGAGCAAGCACAGATACGCAGTATTTT.

This chain links TRBV5-1 with TRBJ1-1; D might be TRBD1 (6 bases). Germline V lookup: CDR1 SGHRS, CDR2 YFSETQ. V lost 0 bases and J lost 1, with 10 bases in between. This CDR3 comprises 15 residues. CDR3 protein: CASSLGAGENTEAFF. The CDR3 DNA sequence: TGCGCCAGCAGCTTGGGGGCAGGGGAGAACACTGAAGCTTTCTTT.

V usage is TRBV28 and J usage is TRBJ2-3, with unresolved D. Trimming took off 8 bases at V and 0 bases at J, with 12 bases between the two ends. CDR3 length equals 14 residues. In germline, CDR1 is MDHEN, CDR2 SYDVKM. In DNA form, the CDR3 reads TGTGCCAGCGGTATCGTCGACAGCACAGATACGCAGTATTTT. Translated, it gives CASGIVDSTDTQYF. Full variable domain (rest looked up from reference TRBV28 and TRBJ2-3): DVKVTQSSRYLVKRTGEKVFLECVQDMDHENMFWYRQDPGLGLRLIYFSYDVKMKEKGDIPEGYSVSREKKERFSLILESASTNQTSMYLCASGIVDSTDTQYFGPGTRLTVL.

This chain joins TRBV11-3 and TRBJ1-1; D is unresolved. Germline values: CDR1 SGHNT, CDR2 YENEEA. The CDR3 totals 13 residues. V was pared by 3 bases and J by 1 base, with 6 bases between. The CDR3 sequence is CASSLRANTEAFF. Written as DNA, the CDR3 is TGTGCCAGCAGCTTGAGGGCGAACACTGAAGCTTTCTTT.

The gene calls are TRBV9 and TRBJ2-2, with D perhaps TRBD1 or TRBD2 (5 bases each). Deletions cut 3 bases from V and 3 bases from J, with 15 bases between. Germline V gene sequence: CDR1 SGDLS, CDR2 YYNGEE. This CDR3 region has 16 residues. The CDR3 is CASSAPGTSHTGELFF. The CDR3 DNA reads as TGTGCCAGCAGCGCCCCCGGGACCTCTCACACCGGGGAGCTGTTTTTT.

This rearrangement joins TRBV6-5 to TRBJ2-1; 9 bases map to TRBD2. The CDR3 spans 15 residues. V lost 2 bases and J lost 9; bases outside the gene matches: 8. CDR1 and CDR2 from the germline V gene are MNHEY and SVGAGI. CDR3 sequence: CASSYRGRAFGEQFF. The CDR3 DNA sequence: TGTGCCAGCAGTTACCGCGGGAGGGCGTTCGGTGAGCAGTTCTTC.

This sequence joins TRBV6-5 and TRBJ2-2; no firm D call. From germline, CDR1 is MNHEY and CDR2 SVGAGI. Trimming shortened V by 6 bases and J by 5 bases, and 13 bases separated the two germline ends. The CDR3 has 14 amino acids. CDR3 amino acids: CASSRTRWTGELFF. The DNA for the CDR3 is TGTGCCAGCAGCCGAACCCGATGGACCGGGGAGCTGTTTTTT.